These 19 T cell receptor beta chains share one sample of origin, sequenced in a study of radiation and T cells in renal cell carcinoma. Documented time point: blood 4 weeks post-SBRT, at nephrectomy. Described treatment: 15 Gy SBRT to primary tumor, nephrectomy 4 weeks later. Measured with immunoSEQ multiplex PCR; TCRdb has only the in-frame clones, and not every one. Counted here are 75,000 to 95,000 clones, around four fifths occurring once; the ten biggest clones make up around 9.4%. The sample was blood, taken from a patient whose treatment included radiotherapy and nephrectomy. All receptors derive from a man in his forties or fifties with renal cell carcinoma.

This clone was counted a single time. The chain couples TRBV28 to TRBJ2-3; tentative D call: TRBD2 (5 bases). CDR1 MDHEN and CDR2 SYDVKM come from the germline V gene. Trimming shortened V by 9 bases and J by 5 bases, and 18 bases separated the two germline ends. The CDR3 runs 14 residues. As DNA, the CDR3 is TGTGCCAGTACGGACTCCTTGATGGGAGATACGCAGTATTTT. This encodes CASTDSLMGDTQYF.

The chain links TRBV7-2 to TRBJ2-5; 9 bases line up with TRBD2. V lost 4 bases to trimming and J lost 7 bases; unmatched junction nucleotides: 13. This CDR3 comprises 16 residues. Germline V gene data show CDR1 as SGHTA and CDR2 as FQGNSA. The CDR3 region has the DNA TGTGCCAGCAGCTCACCCCAGGGACTAGCCGAAGGGACCCAGTACTTC. Its protein is CASSSPQGLAEGTQYF. The whole variable domain, filled in from reference TRBV7-2 and TRBJ2-5, reads GAGVSQSPSNKVTEKGKDVELRCDPISGHTALYWYRQSLGQGLEFLIYFQGNSAPDKSGLPSDRFSAERTGGSVSTLTIQRTQQEDSAVYLCASSSPQGLAEGTQYFGPGTRLLVL.

This clone was counted a few times. This chain links TRBV21-1 with TRBJ2-5. TRBV21-1 is shown as a pseudogene. This CDR3 comprises 10 residues. In nucleotides, the CDR3 is TGTGCCAGTTACCAAGAGACCCAGTACTTC. Its translation: CASYQETQYF.

Only one count was recorded for this clone. The chain couples TRBV6-1 to TRBJ1-2; D not resolved. The germline V and J ends were trimmed by 2 bases and 6 bases, with 13 bases remaining between them. CDR1 and CDR2 from the germline V gene are MNHNS and SASEGT. This CDR3 is 14 amino acids long. This CDR3 is CASSETGLGDGYTF. The CDR3 DNA reads as TGTGCCAGCAGTGAAACGGGTCTCGGGGATGGCTACACCTTC.

The genes are TRBV28 and TRBJ1-2; 7 nucleotides align to TRBD1. Germline lookup yields CDR1 MDHEN and CDR2 SYDVKM. This CDR3 comprises 13 residues. Trimming at V came to 5 bases and at J to 3 bases, leaving 3 bases not matched to a gene. CDR3: CASSPGTDYGYTF. The CDR3 DNA sequence: TGTGCCAGCAGTCCCGGGACAGACTATGGCTACACCTTC.

The chain carries TRBV5-1 and TRBJ2-2; D possibly corresponds to TRBD2 (6 bases). Trimming removed 4 bases at V and 3 bases at J, with 16 bases between. This CDR3 has 16 amino acids. Germline V gene lookup returns CDR1 SGHRS and CDR2 YFSETQ. The CDR3 DNA reads as TGCGCCAGCAGCCCACCGATAGCGGCGGACACCGGGGAGCTGTTTTTT. Translating it yields CASSPPIAADTGELFF.

This clone was observed a single time. The rearrangement uses TRBV7-2 and TRBJ1-4; 7 bases map to TRBD1. This CDR3 is 15 amino acids long. The germline V gene encodes CDR1 SGHTA and CDR2 FQGNSA. After removal of 4 bases from V and 3 bases from J, the junction contained 5 bases not matched to a gene. This CDR3 is CASSYDGTANEKLFF. For the CDR3, the DNA is TGTGCCAGCAGCTATGACGGGACAGCTAATGAAAAACTGTTTTTT.

The rearrangement joins TRBV27 to TRBJ2-3; D not resolved. The CDR3 loop spans 13 amino acids. In germline, CDR1 is MNHEY, CDR2 SMNVEV (reference sequence). Trimming shortened V by 2 bases and J by 1 base, and 4 bases separated the two germline ends. The CDR3: CASSLPGTDTQYF. The CDR3 DNA is TGTGCCAGCAGTTTACCTGGCACAGATACGCAGTATTTT.

This clone has a single count. V usage is TRBV7-8 and J usage is TRBJ1-1; D call uncertain. The V gene lost 4 bases and the J gene lost 3 bases, with 12 bases spanning the gap. Germline CDR1 is SGHVS and CDR2 is FQNEAQ. The CDR3 runs 14 residues. In DNA form, the CDR3 reads TGTGCCAGCAGCTCCGGCACGTGGGACACTGAAGCTTTCTTT. This translates into CASSSGTWDTEAFF.

This rearrangement joins TRBV5-1 to TRBJ2-7; 9 bases align to TRBD1. The CDR3 spans 16 residues. Germline CDR1 and CDR2: SGHRS and YFSETQ. V lost 1 base, J lost 0 bases, and 5 bases stayed unmatched. CDR3 DNA sequence: TGCGCCAGCAGCTTGCCTGGACAGGGGCTCTCCTACGAGCAGTACTTC. Amino acids: CASSLPGQGLSYEQYF.

The rearrangement links TRBV10-3 to TRBJ2-7; 10 bases line up with TRBD1. Trimming took 0 bases from V and 4 from J; bases not matched to a gene: 3. Germline values: CDR1 ENHRY, CDR2 SYGVKD. The CDR3 has 15 amino acids. CDR3 DNA sequence: TGTGCCATCAGTGAGTCGGGGACAGGGGTTTACGAGCAGTACTTC. Translating gives CAISESGTGVYEQYF.

V gene TRBV11-3 combines with J gene TRBJ1-3; D remains ambiguous. The CDR3 is made up of 15 amino acids. V lost 0 bases and J 1 base, leaving 7 bases between the germline ends. Germline CDR1 and CDR2: SGHNT and YENEEA. CDR3 DNA sequence: TGTGCCAGCAGCTTAGATAACCGATCTGGAAACACCATATATTTT. Translating it yields CASSLDNRSGNTIYF.

V usage is TRBV7-2 and J usage is TRBJ2-5; TRBD2 agrees at 10 bases. Germline loops: CDR1 SGHTA, CDR2 FQGNSA. The CDR3 is 15 residues long. The J segment lost 5 bases and the V segment lost 3 bases, leaving 6 bases of the junction unmatched. The CDR3, as DNA: TGTGCCAGCAGCTTTAGCGGGGGGATAGGGGAGACCCAGTACTTC. The encoded protein is CASSFSGGIGETQYF.

The V and J genes are TRBV7-9 and TRBJ1-5, with D uncertain. V was pared by 5 bases and J by 5 bases, with 13 bases between. There are 14 residues in the CDR3. Per the germline V gene, CDR1 is SEHNR and CDR2 is FQNEAQ (reference sequence). For the CDR3, the DNA is TGTGCCAGCAGCAAAGGATCAGAGTATCAGCCCCAGCATTTT. It encodes CASSKGSEYQPQHF.

The J gene is TRBJ2-3, the V gene TRBV6-5; 7 nucleotides agree with TRBD2. The CDR3 is 15 amino acids. Unmatched junction bases numbered 5, after V lost 5 bases and J lost 0 bases. Germline CDR1 MNHEY, CDR2 SVGAGI. The CDR3 region is CASSQGGVSTDTQYF. The CDR3 nucleotides are TGTGCCAGCAGTCAGGGAGGGGTTAGCACAGATACGCAGTATTTT.

This rearrangement joins TRBV5-4 to TRBJ1-2; D perhaps matches TRBD1 (5 bases). Germline V gene lookup returns CDR1 SGHNT and CDR2 YYREEE (reference sequence). This CDR3 region has 13 residues. Deletions cut 3 bases from V and 4 bases from J, with 10 bases between. The CDR3 DNA is TGTGCCAGCAGCTCCCGAGACAGCTATGGCTACACCTTC. It codes for CASSSRDSYGYTF.

The chain uses TRBV27 and TRBJ2-7, with D possibly being TRBD1 (5 bases). Germline V gene data show CDR1 as MNHEY and CDR2 as SMNVEV (reference sequence). The CDR3 is made up of 13 amino acids. V lost 7 bases and J lost 0, with 10 bases in between. CDR3 bases: TGTGCCAGCACGGACACCCGCTCCTACGAGCAGTACTTC. It specifies CASTDTRSYEQYF.

The gene calls are TRBV5-8 and TRBJ2-2; the D gene is possibly TRBD1 (6 bases). Trimming cost V 4 bases and J 3 bases, with 16 bases left between them. Germline V gives CDR1 SGHTS, CDR2 YDEGEE. This CDR3 contains 16 residues. CDR3 residues: CASSHGTGSDTGELFF. The CDR3 DNA follows: TGTGCCAGCAGCCATGGAACAGGGTCGGACACCGGGGAGCTGTTTTTT. The full variable domain, its missing parts supplied by reference TRBV5-8 and TRBJ2-2, is EAGVTQSPTHLIKTRGQQATLRCSPISGHTSVYWYQQALGLGLQFLLWYDEGEERNRGNFPPRFSGRQFPNYSSELNVNALELEDSALYLCASSHGTGSDTGELFFGEGSRLTVL.

The chain is built from TRBV10-3 and TRBJ2-5, with TRBD2 as a possible D gene (6 bases). This CDR3 is 14 amino acids long. Germline-derived CDR1 and CDR2 are ENHRY and SYGVKD. V lost 2 bases, J lost 5 bases, and 12 bases lay in between. In nucleotides, the CDR3 is TGTGCCATCAGTGAGGAGGAGGGTTTGGAGACCCAGTACTTC. This gives the protein CAISEEEGLETQYF.